This TCR beta chain comes out of a study of technical replicates of blood from a few donors. The CDR3 is 10 residues long. Germline CDR1 reads SGHAT; CDR2 reads FQNNGV. V was pared by 11 bases and J by 8 bases, with 12 bases between. Repertoires were generated with immunoSEQ multiplex PCR, while TCRdb's copy carries only in-frame clones and drops some. The sample has more than 90,000 clones, 95% seen once. The chain carries TRBV11-2 and TRBJ1-1, with D hard to call. The sample taken for sequencing was T cells isolated from PBMCs. This sequence was found in a human donor in good health. Written as DNA, the CDR3 is TGTGCCGGCTTGGAGAGAGAAGCTTTCTTT. It specifies CAGLEREAFF.